Included here is one T cell receptor beta chain sequence, with context. This CDR3 spans 17 amino acids. V dropped 0 bases and J dropped 8 bases, with 19 bases sitting between them. Germline CDR1 and CDR2: SGHVS and FNYEAQ. The data stem from a study of identical twins. TCRdb itself ran the 5' RACE reads through MiXCR, one entry per CDR3 protein. The data show 690,000 or so distinct CDR3 sequences, about 9.4% seen once. The sample also formed part of further work on yellow fever vaccine responses in identical twins.

The V call is TRBV7-6, the J call TRBJ1-4; D not certain. Sequencing was done on a sample of PBMCs. The TCR sequence derives from a woman under 30 in good health. The DNA for the CDR3 is TGTGCCAGCAGCTTAGCCCAGGCTGCGTTTGTTGGCGAAAAACTGTTTTTT. Protein product: CASSLAQAAFVGEKLFF.